Each of the 19 T cell receptor beta chains below was sequenced from the same sample in a study of CDR3 diversity in severe acne. TCRdb re-called the PCR reads through MiXCR, storing one row per CDR3 protein. The sample includes 65,000 to 95,000 distinct CDR3 sequences, 50% to 65% seen only once; the top ten take roughly an eighth. The specimen sequenced was blood. The source is a male donor in good health, without acne.

This clonotype was seen only a few times. One end of the junction does not line up with germline, which may come from a read error. The V and J genes are TRBV5-5 and TRBJ1-4; D remains unclear. Per germline, CDR1 SGHKS and CDR2 YYEKEE (reference sequence). The CDR3 covers 14 residues. Written as DNA, the CDR3 is TGTACCAGCGGAGAGACGGTTACTAATGAAAAACTGTCTTTT. The encoded protein is CTSGETVTNEKLSF.

This clonotype was detected once. The chain carries TRBV2 and TRBJ2-6; TRBD2 aligns across 12 bases. J was trimmed by 2 bases and V by 11 bases; bases with no gene match: 19. The germline CDR1 and CDR2 sequences are SNHLY and FYNNEI. The CDR3 runs to 20 residues. The CDR3 DNA reads as TGTGCCGCCCGTCCTGGGTCTAGCGGGAGGGTGTCGGCTGGGGCCAACGTCCTGACTTTC. This sequence encodes CAARPGSSGRVSAGANVLTF.

This clonotype was counted only a few times. CDR3 sequence: CATSVHRDRNSPLHF. CDR3 coding DNA: TGTGCCACCAGTGTCCACCGGGACAGGAATTCACCCCTCCACTTT. J is TRBJ1-6 and V is TRBV24-1; 8 bases align to TRBD1. This CDR3 has 15 amino acids. The germline V gene encodes CDR1 KGHDR and CDR2 SFDVKD. The J segment lost 7 bases and the V segment lost 5 bases, leaving 6 bases of the junction unmatched.

Only a few counts were recorded for this clonotype. V and J are TRBV29-1 and TRBJ2-3, with TRBD2 matching 8 bases. CDR3 length: 16 amino acids. CDR1 is SQVTM and CDR2 is ANQGSEA in the germline V gene. Trimming cost V 0 bases and J 2 bases; bases outside gene matches: 7. CDR3 residues: CSVEDPTSGPTDTQYF. As DNA, the CDR3 is TGCAGCGTTGAAGACCCTACTAGCGGCCCCACAGATACGCAGTATTTT.

The rearrangement uses TRBV9 and TRBJ2-5, with 12 bases identical to TRBD2. Germline V gives CDR1 SGDLS, CDR2 YYNGEE. The V segment lost 3 bases and the J segment 1 base; nucleotides outside the gene matches: 4. The CDR3 totals 16 residues. CDR3 DNA sequence: TGTGCCAGCAGCGAGCTAGCGGGGGGGATCCAAGAGACCCAGTACTTC. Translation gives CASSELAGGIQETQYF.

Notes on this clonotype: Germline is not matched at one junction end, which may reflect a read error. The genes are TRBV7-9 and TRBJ2-2, with 9 nucleotides matching TRBD2. The CDR3 consists of 15 residues. The germline V gene encodes CDR1 SEHNR and CDR2 FQNEAQ (reference sequence). In nucleotides, the CDR3 is TGTGTCAGCAGCTCTGGCGGGAGGGCCACCGGGGAGCTGTTTTTT. Translation: CVSSSGGRATGELFF. The full variable domain, its missing parts supplied by reference TRBV7-9 and TRBJ2-2, is DTGVSQNPRHKITKRGQNVTFRCDPISEHNRLYWYRQTLGQGPEFLTYFQNEAQLEKSRLLSDRFSAERPKGSFSTLEIQRTEQGDSAMYLCVSSSGGRATGELFFGEGSRLTVL.

This clonotype was recorded a few times. V is TRBV25-1 and J is TRBJ1-1; TRBD1 might be the D (6 bases). There are 15 residues in the CDR3. Germline CDR1 and CDR2: MGHDK and SYGVNS. V was shortened by 5 bases and J by 2 bases, with 15 bases between the two germline ends. Here the CDR3 reads CASSHWTAGNTEAFF. The CDR3 bases are TGTGCCAGCAGTCACTGGACAGCCGGCAACACTGAAGCTTTCTTT.

The rearrangement joins TRBV7-9 to TRBJ2-7; TRBD2 matches 7 bases. Per the germline V gene, CDR1 is SEHNR and CDR2 is FQNEAQ (reference sequence). V was clipped by 3 bases and J by 2 bases; unmatched bases: 7. The CDR3 runs 15 residues. CDR3 sequence reads: CASSLIRGGAYEQYF. The CDR3 nucleotides read TGTGCCAGCAGCTTGATTCGCGGGGGTGCCTACGAGCAGTACTTC.

This clonotype was counted a few times. This chain connects TRBV19 to TRBJ2-1; 9 positions agree with TRBD2. The CDR3 runs to 15 residues. The V and J ends lost 1 base and 8 bases, in that order; junction bases with no gene match: 6. The germline V gene encodes CDR1 LNHDA and CDR2 SQIVND (reference sequence). As DNA, the CDR3 is TGTGCCAGTAGTATAGGGGCCAGCGGGAGGCATGAGCAGTTCTTC. As protein: CASSIGASGRHEQFF.

In this sample, this clonotype turned up once. CDR3: CASSLSTDTEAFF. The DNA for the CDR3 is TGTGCCAGCAGCCTATCTACGGACACTGAAGCTTTCTTT. This chain connects TRBV7-9 to TRBJ1-1; D uncertain. Germline lookup yields CDR1 SEHNR and CDR2 FQNEAQ (reference sequence). V was cut by 5 bases and J by 3 bases, with 10 bases left in between. This CDR3 contains 13 residues.

This clonotype showed up just a few times. The chain has TRBV12-3 or TRBV12-4 and TRBJ2-7; D not resolved. Trimming left V 6 bases short and J 6 bases short, with 15 bases between. The length of the CDR3 is 13 residues. The CDR3 loop is CASSRNSVGEQYF. In DNA, the CDR3 is TGTGCCAGCAGCCGAAACTCCGTAGGCGAGCAGTACTTC.

The chain recombines TRBV5-1 with TRBJ1-6; D unclear. The CDR3 runs 15 residues. V shed 3 bases and J shed 9 bases, with 16 bases lying between them. Germline loops: CDR1 SGHRS, CDR2 YFSETQ. The CDR3 spells CASSSPNISGSPLHF. The CDR3 region has the DNA TGCGCCAGCAGCTCCCCGAATATTAGCGGTTCACCCCTCCACTTT.

This clonotype was detected many times. The chain uses TRBV4-2 and TRBJ2-2; 9 bases line up with TRBD1. The CDR3 totals 17 residues. Germline V gene sequence: CDR1 LGHNA, CDR2 YNFKEQ. With V trimmed by 0 bases and J by 4 bases, 6 bases remained unmatched. CDR3 in DNA: TGTGCCAGCAGCCAAGAACAGGGGGCGCTGGGCACCGGGGAGCTGTTTTTT. Amino acid sequence: CASSQEQGALGTGELFF.

The chain combines TRBV12-3 or TRBV12-4 with TRBJ1-6; D unresolved. The CDR3 covers 15 residues. V lost 5 bases and J lost 8, with 16 bases in between. CDR3 in DNA: TGTGCCAGCAGTAAACTAGGGATATTAGATTCACCCCTCCACTTT. Translation gives CASSKLGILDSPLHF.

The chain recombines TRBV7-2 with TRBJ2-1, with D perhaps being TRBD1 or TRBD2 (7 bases each). Germline loops: CDR1 SGHTA, CDR2 FQGNSA. V lost 4 bases and J lost 4, with 11 bases in between. The CDR3 runs to 14 residues. The CDR3 reads CASSSQGGYNEQFF. As DNA, the CDR3 is TGTGCCAGCAGCTCTCAGGGGGGGTACAATGAGCAGTTCTTC.

The V and J genes are TRBV6-5 and TRBJ1-4; D is undetermined. The V gene lost 8 bases and the J gene lost 0 bases, with 10 bases spanning the gap. Germline loops: CDR1 MNHEY, CDR2 SVGAGI. This CDR3 is built from 14 residues. In DNA form, the CDR3 reads TGTGCCAGCCGCCTAACCGCAACTAATGAAAAACTGTTTTTT. Protein: CASRLTATNEKLFF.

This clonotype was picked up one time. A read error may explain this, as a much larger clone is one base away. The chain joins TRBV5-4 to TRBJ1-1; D unclear. CDR1 is SGHNT and CDR2 is YYREEE in the germline V gene (reference sequence). There are 14 residues in the CDR3. The V gene lost 3 bases and the J gene lost 4 bases, with 13 bases spanning the gap. The CDR3 spells CASSSRGEITEAFF. Here the CDR3 DNA reads TGTGCCAGCAGCTCCCGGGGAGAGATCACTGAAGCTTTCTTT.

This chain links TRBV7-2 with TRBJ2-2; D is perhaps TRBD1 (6 bases). Germline assignment: CDR1 SGHTA and CDR2 FQGNSA. V was shortened by 5 bases and J by 2 bases, with 15 bases between the two germline ends. The CDR3 runs 16 residues. This chain's CDR3 is CASSPAGTLNTGELFF. CDR3 in DNA: TGTGCCAGCAGCCCCGCTGGGACACTCAACACCGGGGAGCTGTTTTTT.

This clonotype occurred many times. This chain uses TRBV6-5 with TRBJ1-3; no firm D call. The CDR3 totals 12 residues. With 7 bases removed from V and 8 bases from J, the gap between germline ends came to 12 bases. Per the germline V gene, CDR1 is MNHEY and CDR2 is SVGAGI. The CDR3 region is CASTKDRHTIYF. DNA of the CDR3: TGTGCCAGCACTAAAGATCGGCACACCATATATTTT.